The rows below give T cell receptor beta chains drawn from one sample of a study of human T cells and chemical hapten exposure. TCRdb fed the RACE reads into MiXCR, producing one record per CDR3 protein. The sample includes 300,000 to 450,000 distinct CDR3 sequences, more than 4.5% of them seen just once. Sequencing was performed on whole blood, taken in connection with sensitization to the hapten diphenylcyclopropenone (DPC). All receptors come from a woman aged 50 to 65 with alopecia areata. Some clones in this sample may be carry-over from other donors' samples. CDR3s include the opening cysteine and the closing phenylalanine or tryptophan. Fields, in order: V gene, D gene, J gene, clone size, CDR3 DNA, CDR3 protein. The D gene is left open where the match is weak. Size is omitted from some rows. Given values are once, few, many or a class for expanded clones.

TRBV7-9	NA	TRBJ1-4	few	TGTGCCAGCAGCTTAGTATCGCACAGGCGTAATGAAAAACTGTTTTTT	CASSLVSHRRNEKLFF
TRBV11-2	NA	TRBJ2-3	NA	TGTGCCAGCAACAGAGGGGTTGATACGCAGTATTTT	CASNRGVDTQYF
TRBV6-5	NA	TRBJ1-1	NA	TGTGCCAGCAGTAGGGAGGTCGTTGCTGAAGCTTTCTTT	CASSREVVAEAFF
TRBV3-1	TRBD1	TRBJ1-1	few	TGTGCCAGCAGAGGTTTACACAGGGGAGGAGCTGAAGCTTTCTTT	CASRGLHRGGAEAFF
TRBV13	NA	TRBJ1-3	many	TGTGCCAGCAGCCCCGGTGGGGGGAAGATACTAACTGGAAACACCATATATTTT	CASSPGGGKILTGNTIYF
TRBV9	TRBD1	TRBJ1-1	many	TGTGCCAGCGGCAGGACAGGGGGATCCACTGAAGCTTTCTTT	CASGRTGGSTEAFF
TRBV15	NA	TRBJ2-6	many	TGTGCCACCAGCAGGGAAATCTCTGGGGCCAACGTCCTGACTTTC	CATSREISGANVLTF
TRBV3-1	NA	TRBJ1-6	few	TGTGCCAGCAGCCAACGGGGGGCTGGCGATTCACCCCTCCACTTT	CASSQRGAGDSPLHF
TRBV7-2	TRBD2	TRBJ2-7	many	TGTGCCAGCAGCTTGGGACTAGAGTCTTACGAGCAGTACTTC	CASSLGLESYEQYF
TRBV27	TRBD2	TRBJ2-5	many	TGTGCCAGCAGTTTATCGCTGGGGGGGATGGAGACCCAGTACTTC	CASSLSLGGMETQYF
TRBV5-1	NA	TRBJ1-5	few	TGCGCCAGCACTCAGGACGGCGGGCCCCAGCATTTT	CASTQDGGPQHF
TRBV20-1	NA	TRBJ2-3	many	TGCAGTGCTCTCGGCGGGGCTAGAGGGACAGATACGCAGTATTTT	CSALGGARGTDTQYF
TRBV7-9	NA	TRBJ2-1	many	TGTGCCAGCGAGGGTTGGAGCAATGAGCAGTTCTTC	CASEGWSNEQFF
TRBV5-1	TRBD2	TRBJ2-7	few	TGCGCCAGCAGCTTGGCCGGGACTAGCGGGGGTAGCTCCTACGAGCAGTACTTC	CASSLAGTSGGSSYEQYF
TRBV4-1	TRBD2	TRBJ2-1	few	TGCGCCAGCAGCCAAGATTTCAGCGGGGGGTCCCTTTGGTTTAATGAGCAGTTCTTC	CASSQDFSGGSLWFNEQFF
TRBV12-3/TRBV12-4	TRBD1	TRBJ1-1	NA	TGTGCCAGCAGTTTCTGGACAGGGGGCAATGAAGCTTTCTTT	CASSFWTGGNEAFF
TRBV5-1	NA	TRBJ1-5	many	TGCGCCAGCAGCTTGGGACAGGAGGATCAGCCCCAGCATTTT	CASSLGQEDQPQHF
TRBV28	TRBD1	TRBJ2-2	NA	TGTGCCAGCAGTGTCCCGTTGGGACAGAGGACCGGGGAGCTGTTTTTT	CASSVPLGQRTGELFF
TRBV28	NA	TRBJ2-3	many	TGTGCCAGCAGTTTGGACAGGGAGGGAGATACGCAGTATTTT	CASSLDREGDTQYF
TRBV18	NA	TRBJ1-6	NA	TGTGCCAGCTCACCACCGTTCGGGGGACATAATTCACCCCTCCACTTT	CASSPPFGGHNSPLHF
TRBV6-2/TRBV6-3	NA	TRBJ2-7	NA	TGTGCCAGCAGTCGTACTAGCCCCCTCTACGAGCAGTACTTC	CASSRTSPLYEQYF
TRBV7-9	TRBD1	TRBJ2-7	few	TGTGCCAGCAGCAGCCGGGACAGCGACTACGAGCAGTACTTC	CASSSRDSDYEQYF
TRBV6-6	TRBD2	TRBJ2-1	many	TGTGCCAGCAGTTACTCGACTAGCGCCAACAATGAGCAGTTCTTC	CASSYSTSANNEQFF
TRBV19	NA	TRBJ1-2	few	TGTGCCAGTAGTGGCTTTGAGCGGCTCTATGGCTACACCTTC	CASSGFERLYGYTF
TRBV5-1	TRBD1	TRBJ2-7	few	TGCGCCAGCAGCTTGACCAGGGGGCTTGAGCAGTACTTC	CASSLTRGLEQYF
TRBV13	NA	TRBJ2-3	NA	TGTGCCAGCAGCTTAGGGGGGAGAAGGACAGATACGCAGTATTTT	CASSLGGRRTDTQYF